Listed below are T cell receptor beta chains from one sample, sequenced in a study of long-term antiretroviral therapy in people with HIV. Clones were sequenced by immunoSEQ multiplex PCR, and TCRdb holds only the in-frame ones, with some missing. The sample consists of approximately 15,000 clones, nearly 90% of them appearing once. Sequenced here: unsorted PBMCs, sampled 6.2 years after starting antiretroviral therapy. The receptor set was obtained from a man aged 40-55 years with HIV. CDR3s include the opening cysteine and the closing phenylalanine or tryptophan. Only part of the rows carry a size: once, few, many, or a class if the clone is expanded.

len,abundance,v_gene,j_gene,CDR3aa
14,.,TRBV4-3,TRBJ1-2,CASSNRRINYGYTF
12,once,TRBV28,TRBJ1-1,CASSPQRPEAFF
17,.,TRBV18,TRBJ1-3,CASSRGGTGNSGNTIYF
16,.,TRBV27,TRBJ2-1,CASSSPPSGSYNEQFF
15,.,TRBV2,TRBJ2-1,CASSEIGGGGSEQFF
13,.,TRBV2,TRBJ1-5,CASRLNEGQPQHF
14,.,TRBV28,TRBJ2-3,CAGSGRGLTDTQYF
16,.,TRBV6-5,TRBJ2-4,CASSYSGTGAKNIQYF
14,.,TRBV6-1,TRBJ2-5,CASSPDPGTAGQYF
14,.,TRBV19,TRBJ1-1,CASSMGDGYTEAFF
17,.,TRBV7-2,TRBJ1-2,CASSPSVRIGVIYGYTF
15,once,TRBV2,TRBJ2-7,CASSVGLAGQNEQYF
16,once,TRBV9,TRBJ2-3,CASSAGTSGSTDTQYF
16,.,TRBV7-9,TRBJ2-3,CASSRQAGPFTDTQYF
15,.,TRBV5-4,TRBJ2-3,CASSRTGPSTDTQYF
15,.,TRBV9,TRBJ1-4,CASSGPRARDEKLFF
18,.,TRBV7-9,TRBJ2-3,CASSPVAAAGSSTDTQYF
15,.,TRBV2,TRBJ2-2,CASSQIRSNTGELFF
15,few,TRBV27,TRBJ2-7,CASSLIPTGVYEQYF
21,.,TRBV5-3,TRBJ2-3,CARSFLGCMVGWTGCGDTQYF
15,.,TRBV7-3,TRBJ2-2,CASSLSPLGPGELFF
17,.,TRBV5-4,TRBJ1-2,CASSLAAPGQRNYGYTF
12,.,TRBV25-1,TRBJ2-1,CASSEFDSDRFF
17,.,TRBV19,TRBJ1-5,CASSPPGGQGASQPQHF
15,.,TRBV9,TRBJ2-7,CASSVGDRGYYEQYF
15,.,TRBV16,TRBJ2-4,CASSPGGLAKNIQYF
14,.,TRBV4-2,TRBJ2-2,CASSQLSGGGELFF
15,.,TRBV30,TRBJ1-5,CAWRLTGTGNQPQHF
15,.,TRBV19,TRBJ2-7,CASTLGTSGPYEQYF
15,.,TRBV15,TRBJ2-2,CATSRVGGGGGELFF
16,.,TRBV19,TRBJ2-1,CASSGPGGRAYNEQFF
13,once,TRBV30,TRBJ2-1,CAWSSGGLGEQFF
15,.,TRBV7-8,TRBJ2-7,CASSPQSGGAYEQYF
13,.,TRBV5-1,TRBJ2-1,CASTIQGFNEQFF
17,.,TRBV7-5,TRBJ2-5,CARSLVYGRRSTETQYF
12,.,TRBV30,TRBJ1-2,CAWNNRAAGYTF
15,.,TRBV5-4,TRBJ2-1,CASSLTGLGINEQFF
14,once,TRBV7-6,TRBJ1-1,CASSLAPVNTEAFF
14,.,TRBV7-8,TRBJ2-1,CASSLVQGYNEQFF
15,once,TRBV4-3,TRBJ1-1,CASSQGGGLNTEAFF
17,.,TRBV21-1,TRBJ2-7,CASSMTEYSLGSYEQYF
14,.,TRBV19,TRBJ1-1,CASTPPLGPREAFF
16,.,TRBV7-8,TRBJ2-7,CASSLASGGSPYEQYF
14,once,TRBV10-3,TRBJ1-1,CAIRQGKGHTEAFF
15,.,TRBV7-8,TRBJ2-2,CASSLATGQDGELFF
13,.,TRBV6-4,TRBJ1-1,CASSVTGNTEAFF
18,once,TRBV7-6,TRBJ2-5,CASSLLPIVAGGGETQYF
19,.,TRBV11-1,TRBJ2-3,CASSRTGLAGGPSTDTQYF
20,.,TRBV7-2,TRBJ1-2,CASSLAWDRDLFIVAYGYTF
13,.,TRBV9,TRBJ2-1,CASSDQVYNEQFF
13,medium-sized,TRBV27,TRBJ2-1,CASSFSPYNEQFF
15,.,TRBV6-5,TRBJ2-1,CASSSQGPFGNEQFF
14,.,TRBV27,TRBJ2-7,CASSLSIVGDEQYF
13,.,TRBV30,TRBJ2-7,CAWNQGTSYEQYF